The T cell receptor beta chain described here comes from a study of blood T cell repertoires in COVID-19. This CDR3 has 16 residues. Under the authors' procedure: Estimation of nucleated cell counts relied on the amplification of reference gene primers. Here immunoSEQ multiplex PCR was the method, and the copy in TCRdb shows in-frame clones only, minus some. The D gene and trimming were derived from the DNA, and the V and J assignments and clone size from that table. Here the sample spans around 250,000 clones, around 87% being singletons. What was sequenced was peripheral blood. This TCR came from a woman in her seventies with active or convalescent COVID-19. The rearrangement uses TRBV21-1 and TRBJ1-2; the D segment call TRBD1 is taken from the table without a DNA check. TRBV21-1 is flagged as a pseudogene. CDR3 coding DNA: TGTGCCAGCAGCAACATGCTCGAACAGGGTGGGGAAGGCTACACCTTC. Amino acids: CASSNMLEQGGEGYTF.